The 31 T cell receptor beta chains listed next were all sequenced from one sample in a study of beta chain features in type 1 diabetes. Since all of the isolated RNA was reverse transcribed, expressed TCRB transcripts were what got sequenced. Sequencing was performed with immunoSEQ multiplex PCR; in TCRdb, only in-frame clones are kept and a portion is missing. The repertoire holds 240,000 or so clones, about 70% seen once, with around 0.057% in the top ten. Sequencing was performed on naive CD4+ T cells from blood. The receptors shown here come from a man between 25 and 39 years old in good health.

The rearrangement uses TRBV25-1 and TRBJ2-5; D might be TRBD1 or TRBD2, each matching 6 bases. Between the trimmed V and J ends, which lost 6 bases and 2 bases, there was a span of 10 bases. Germline-derived CDR1 and CDR2 are MGHDK and SYGVNS. This CDR3 is built from 13 residues. This CDR3 is CASSIGGQETQYF. In DNA, the CDR3 is TGTGCCAGCAGCATAGGGGGGCAAGAGACCCAGTACTTC. Full variable domain (remainder filled in from reference TRBV25-1 and TRBJ2-5): EADIYQTPRYLVIGTGKKITLECSQTMGHDKMYWYQQDPGMELHLIHYSYGVNSTEKGDLSSESTVSRIRTEHFPLTLESARPSHTSQYLCASSIGGQETQYFGPGTRLLVL.

This chain joins TRBV30 and TRBJ2-7, with 11 bases fitting TRBD1. The CDR3 is made up of 13 amino acids. CDR1 is GTSNPN and CDR2 is SVGIG in the germline V gene (reference sequence). CDR3 bases: TGTGCCTGGAGTGCTCCGGGACAGGGGGTAACTCAGGTC. It specifies CAWSAPGQGVTQV.

This clone occurred once. The chain is built from TRBV7-9 and TRBJ2-1; D uncertain. Per germline, CDR1 SEHNR and CDR2 FQNEAQ (reference sequence). Deletions cut 10 bases from V and 10 bases from J, with 11 bases between. The CDR3 is made up of 10 amino acids. The CDR3: CAIQHEEQFF. CDR3 bases: TGTGCCATCCAACACGAGGAGCAGTTCTTC.

The chain employs TRBV30 and TRBJ2-5; 9 bases fit TRBD2. The CDR3 is 18 amino acids. CDR1 GTSNPN and CDR2 SVGIG come from the germline V gene (reference sequence). Trimming at V came to 0 bases and at J to 7 bases, leaving 18 bases not matched to a gene. CDR3 loop: CAWSVTWASGVRLGTQYF. The DNA of the CDR3 is TGTGCCTGGAGTGTTACGTGGGCTAGCGGGGTTCGTTTAGGGACCCAGTACTTC.

The V gene is TRBV6-1, the J gene TRBJ1-6; 9 bases match TRBD1. This CDR3 has 15 amino acids. V dropped 6 bases and J dropped 8; count of bases not matched to a gene: 8. Germline V gene sequence: CDR1 MNHNS, CDR2 SASEGT. The CDR3 DNA sequence: TGTGCCAGCAGCGCGAGACAGGGGGAGTATTCACCCCTCCACTTT. Protein product: CASSARQGEYSPLHF.

The genes are TRBV13 and TRBJ2-5; a possible D gene is TRBD1 (5 bases). Germline values: CDR1 PRHDT, CDR2 FYEKMQ (reference sequence). The V gene lost 3 bases and the J gene lost 3 bases, with 8 bases spanning the gap. This CDR3 is built from 13 residues. The CDR3 DNA is TGTGCCAGCAGCTTTGACAGTGAAGAGACCCAGTACTTC. Protein sequence: CASSFDSEETQYF.

The chain is built from TRBV15 and TRBJ2-3; 12 bases agree with TRBD2. The CDR3 contains 15 residues. CDR1 and CDR2 (germline): LNHNV, YYDKDF (reference sequence). V shed 5 bases and J 4 bases; nucleotides not matched to a gene: 4. CDR3 bases: TGTGCCACCAGCGGAAGACTAGCGGGGGCAGATACGCAGTATTTT. Residues: CATSGRLAGADTQYF.

The chain combines TRBV7-9 with TRBJ2-4, with D perhaps TRBD1 (6 bases). Trimming removed 5 bases from V and 8 bases from J, with 10 bases in between. The CDR3 covers 12 residues. Germline CDR1 is SEHNR and CDR2 is FQNEAQ (reference sequence). CDR3 sequence reads: CASSPSGDIQYF. DNA for the CDR3: TGTGCCAGCAGCCCTTCAGGGGACATTCAGTACTTC.

The chain has TRBV5-1 and TRBJ2-3; 11 positions agree with TRBD1. The trim removed 5 bases at V and 3 bases at J, leaving 5 bases unmatched. The CDR3 is made up of 15 amino acids. Germline CDR1 reads SGHRS; CDR2 reads YFSETQ. This chain's CDR3 is CASSPGTGGTDTQYF. CDR3 sequence (DNA): TGCGCCAGCAGTCCCGGGACAGGGGGAACAGATACGCAGTATTTT.

The gene calls are TRBV29-1 and TRBJ2-5; D might be TRBD2 (5 bases). CDR3 size: 12 residues. The V and J ends lost 6 bases and 2 bases respectively, with 10 bases between them. Germline V gene sequence: CDR1 SQVTM, CDR2 ANQGSEA. The DNA of the CDR3 is TGCAGCGTAAGCGGCCAACAAGAGACCCAGTACTTC. Its translation is CSVSGQQETQYF.

This clone was found once. DNA of the CDR3: TGTGCCAGCAGCTCCTTGGACTGGGGAGACACTGAAGCTTTCTTT. Its protein is CASSSLDWGDTEAFF. This chain links TRBV7-9 with TRBJ1-1, with unresolved D. Looked up from germline, CDR1 is SEHNR and CDR2 is FQNEAQ (reference sequence). This CDR3 is built from 15 residues. V lost 4 bases, J lost 3 bases, and 15 bases lay in between.

V and J are TRBV11-2 and TRBJ2-1; 12 nucleotides line up with TRBD1. V lost 6 bases to trimming and J lost 8 bases; unmatched junction nucleotides: 8. This CDR3 region has 15 residues. Germline V gene sequence: CDR1 SGHAT, CDR2 FQNNGV. CDR3 region: CASRRPGQGAYEQFF. The CDR3 region has the DNA TGTGCCAGCAGACGCCCGGGACAGGGGGCATATGAGCAGTTCTTC.

The V gene is TRBV7-9, the J gene TRBJ2-2, with D uncertain. The V end was cut by 3 bases, the J end by 6 bases, with 11 bases between. CDR3 size: 14 residues. Germline values: CDR1 SEHNR, CDR2 FQNEAQ (reference sequence). CDR3 nucleotide sequence: TGTGCCAGCAGCTTTGGTCGGACGGCCGGGGAGCTGTTTTTT. This translates into CASSFGRTAGELFF.

This clone was recorded a few times. The chain links TRBV29-1 to TRBJ2-7, with a weak D call TRBD2 (5 bases). Looked up from germline, CDR1 is SQVTM and CDR2 is ANQGSEA. The V and J ends lost 5 bases and 9 bases respectively, with 17 bases between them. The CDR3 length is 12 residues. CDR3 residues: CSVRTPGDGQYF. CDR3 DNA: TGCAGCGTTAGGACTCCTGGAGATGGGCAGTACTTC.

This clone appeared a single time. The V call is TRBV7-9, the J call TRBJ2-3; maybe TRBD1 (6 bases). Trimming shortened V by 9 bases and J by 2 bases, and 12 bases separated the two germline ends. CDR1 is SEHNR, CDR2 FQNEAQ, per germline (reference sequence). The CDR3 runs 13 residues. The CDR3 spells CARTDSLTDTQYF. DNA for the CDR3: TGTGCCAGGACGGACAGCCTCACAGATACGCAGTATTTT.

The chain recombines TRBV7-9 with TRBJ2-7; 7 nucleotides line up with TRBD1. The CDR3 runs 12 residues. J was trimmed by 8 bases and V by 3 bases; bases with no gene match: 4. Germline V CDR1 and CDR2: SEHNR, FQNEAQ (reference sequence). The CDR3 DNA reads TGTGCCAGCAGCTTTCCACAGGGGCAGCAGTACTTC. Translated: CASSFPQGQQYF.

The CDR3 DNA reads as TGCGCCAGCAGCCGTCGCCCCGTGACAGGGGGGGCCCAGTACTTC. It encodes CASSRRPVTGGAQYF. The V and J genes are TRBV4-1 and TRBJ2-5; 9 bases line up with TRBD1. With V trimmed by 4 bases and J by 9 bases, 12 bases remained unmatched. This CDR3 region has 15 residues. The germline gives CDR1 MGHRA, CDR2 YSYEKL.

This clone was detected a few times. This chain connects TRBV29-1 to TRBJ2-5; 8 nucleotides line up with TRBD2. CDR1 is SQVTM and CDR2 is ANQGSEA in the germline V gene. The junction had 8 bases not matched to a gene; V was cut back by 6 bases and J by 5 bases. This CDR3 is built from 13 residues. The CDR3 reads CSVSGGGAETQYF. CDR3 coding DNA: TGCAGCGTATCCGGGGGGGGCGCGGAGACCCAGTACTTC. Together with reference TRBV29-1 and TRBJ2-5, the CDR3 gives the full variable domain: SAVISQKPSRDICQRGTSLTIQCQVDSQVTMMFWYRQQPGQSLTLIATANQGSEATYESGFVIDKFPISRPNLTFSTLTVSNMSPEDSSIYLCSVSGGGAETQYFGPGTRLLVL.

This chain uses TRBV30 with TRBJ2-2, with D perhaps matching TRBD1 (6 bases). In germline, CDR1 is GTSNPN, CDR2 SVGIG (reference sequence). This CDR3 contains 14 residues. The V gene lost 3 bases and the J gene lost 6 bases, with 14 bases spanning the gap. CDR3 sequence reads: CAWSRGRGSGELFF. DNA for the CDR3: TGTGCCTGGAGCCGCGGCAGGGGTTCCGGGGAGCTGTTTTTT. The full variable domain, rest sourced from reference TRBV30 and TRBJ2-2, is SQTIHQWPATLVQPVGSPLSLECTVEGTSNPNLYWYRQAAGRGLQLLFYSVGIGQISSEVPQNLSASRPQDRQFILSSKKLLLSDSGFYLCAWSRGRGSGELFFGEGSRLTVL.

The CDR3 spells CSARTKGEQFF. The CDR3 DNA follows: TGCAGTGCTAGGACTAAGGGTGAGCAGTTCTTC. This chain links TRBV20-1 with TRBJ2-1, with TRBD2 as a possible D gene (5 bases). CDR1 and CDR2 from the germline V gene are DFQATT and SNEGSKA (reference sequence). The CDR3 runs 11 residues. The V end lost 3 bases, the J end lost 9 bases, and 9 bases lay between the germline ends.

The chain combines TRBV29-1 with TRBJ2-4, with unresolved D. V was clipped by 7 bases and J by 6 bases, with 10 bases between them. This CDR3 has 11 residues. Germline V CDR1 and CDR2: SQVTM, ANQGSEA. The CDR3 sequence: CSAHASNIQYF. The CDR3 bases are TGCAGCGCACATGCTTCAAACATTCAGTACTTC. Variable domain in full (rest from reference TRBV29-1 and TRBJ2-4): SAVISQKPSRDICQRGTSLTIQCQVDSQVTMMFWYRQQPGQSLTLIATANQGSEATYESGFVIDKFPISRPNLTFSTLTVSNMSPEDSSIYLCSAHASNIQYFGAGTRLSVL.

The CDR3 DNA follows: TGCAGCGTACAACATCGGGTCACTGAAGCTTTCTTT. It encodes CSVQHRVTEAFF. The chain combines TRBV29-1 with TRBJ1-1, with D hard to call. The germline gives CDR1 SQVTM, CDR2 ANQGSEA. The CDR3 sequence is 12 residues long. V dropped 6 bases and J dropped 4 bases, with 12 bases sitting between them. Filled out from reference TRBV29-1 and TRBJ1-1, the complete variable domain reads SAVISQKPSRDICQRGTSLTIQCQVDSQVTMMFWYRQQPGQSLTLIATANQGSEATYESGFVIDKFPISRPNLTFSTLTVSNMSPEDSSIYLCSVQHRVTEAFFGQGTRLTVV.

The chain uses TRBV6-5 and TRBJ2-7; D not certain. V gave up 2 bases and J gave up 5 bases, with 13 bases separating them. Germline V CDR1 and CDR2: MNHEY, SVGAGI. CDR3 length: 14 residues. CDR3 loop: CASSYGLMPNEQYF. DNA for the CDR3: TGTGCCAGCAGTTACGGGCTGATGCCTAACGAGCAGTACTTC.

This clone was counted a few times. The chain employs TRBV7-2 and TRBJ2-6; TRBD1 is a possible D gene (6 bases). CDR3 length: 19 residues. From germline, CDR1 is SGHTA and CDR2 FQGNSA. V was shortened by 4 bases and J by 0 bases, with 19 bases between the two germline ends. CDR3 loop: CASSSRQALAYSGANVLTF. The CDR3, as DNA: TGTGCCAGCAGCTCGAGACAGGCCCTAGCTTACTCTGGGGCCAACGTCCTGACTTTC.

The chain recombines TRBV6-5 with TRBJ2-3, with 8 positions matching TRBD1. The V gene end was trimmed by 2 bases and the J gene end by 0 bases; junction bases not matched to a gene: 1. The CDR3 covers 15 residues. Germline CDR1 MNHEY, CDR2 SVGAGI. CDR3 region: CASSYRQGSTDTQYF. The CDR3, as DNA: TGTGCCAGCAGTTACAGACAGGGGAGCACAGATACGCAGTATTTT.

The V call is TRBV15, the J call TRBJ2-3, with 10 bases lining up with TRBD2. V was clipped by 1 base and J by 6 bases; unmatched bases: 7. The CDR3 is 16 amino acids. Per the germline V gene, CDR1 is LNHNV and CDR2 is YYDKDF (reference sequence). The CDR3 coding sequence is TGTGCCACCAGCAGAGGTGTAGCGGGAGGAGATGATACGCAGTATTTT. It specifies CATSRGVAGGDDTQYF.

CDR3 nucleotides: TGTGCCAGCAGCCCCAGAGGGGGCTCCTACGAGCAGTACTTC. This encodes CASSPRGGSYEQYF. The chain carries TRBV14 and TRBJ2-7, with D maybe TRBD1 (6 bases). The CDR3 is made up of 14 amino acids. Trimming took 4 bases from V and 0 from J, leaving 10 bases between them. Germline V CDR1 and CDR2: SGHDN, FVKESK.

The gene calls are TRBV7-2 and TRBJ2-3, with D perhaps TRBD2 (5 bases). Trimming stripped 4 bases from V and 6 bases from J, with 8 bases between. The germline V gene encodes CDR1 SGHTA and CDR2 FQGNSA. This CDR3 contains 12 residues. The CDR3 is CASSSLEDTQYF. CDR3 DNA: TGTGCCAGCAGCTCACTAGAGGATACGCAGTATTTT.

The rearrangement uses TRBV30 and TRBJ1-3, with D tentatively TRBD1 (5 bases). Trimming stripped 1 base from V and 0 bases from J, with 7 bases between. This CDR3 is built from 14 residues. The germline V gene has CDR1 GTSNPN and CDR2 SVGIG (reference sequence). In nucleotides, the CDR3 is TGTGCCTGGAGTGACACAGGCTCTGGAAACACCATATATTTT. This translates into CAWSDTGSGNTIYF.

The gene calls are TRBV29-1 and TRBJ1-1; D gene unclear. The germline V and J ends were trimmed by 5 bases and 0 bases, with 13 bases remaining between them. The CDR3 totals 14 residues. Per the germline V gene, CDR1 is SQVTM and CDR2 is ANQGSEA. The CDR3 loop reads CSVFRAQLNTEAFF. The CDR3 coding sequence is TGCAGCGTTTTTCGGGCGCAACTGAACACTGAAGCTTTCTTT.

This rearrangement joins TRBV5-1 to TRBJ2-1, with no clear D. Germline CDR1 SGHRS, CDR2 YFSETQ. The CDR3 spans 16 residues. V was pared by 0 bases and J by 3 bases, with 13 bases between. CDR3 DNA sequence: TGCGCCAGCAGCTTGGCGCTAGGGTCGAACTACAATGAGCAGTTCTTC. Residues: CASSLALGSNYNEQFF. Supplemented by reference TRBV5-1 and TRBJ2-1, the full variable domain reads KAGVTQTPRYLIKTRGQQVTLSCSPISGHRSVSWYQQTPGQGLQFLFEYFSETQRNKGNFPGRFSGRQFSNSRSEMNVSTLELGDSALYLCASSLALGSNYNEQFFGPGTRLTVL.